A single sample gave rise to the 6 T cell receptor beta chains below, sequenced in a study of CD8 T cells in ankylosing spondylitis. MiXCR, run by TCRdb on the 5' RACE reads, gives a single entry per CDR3 protein. Counted here are approximately 350,000 distinct CDR3 sequences, 20% occurring once; the ten biggest clones make up over 10%. Sequencing was performed on blood, either unsorted or a sorted T cell fraction (not recorded which). The receptors derive from a male donor with ankylosing spondylitis or in good health (not recorded which).

This clonotype has only a few counts. The gene calls are TRBV2 and TRBJ2-5, with 12 bases fitting TRBD2. The CDR3 totals 17 residues. Germline CDR1 reads SNHLY; CDR2 reads FYNNEI. V gave up 0 bases and J gave up 0 bases; unmatched junction bases: 2. The CDR3, as DNA: TGTGCCAGCAGTGAAGCACTAGCGGGGGGCGACCAAGAGACCCAGTACTTC. It is translated as CASSEALAGGDQETQYF. The variable domain in full, completed from reference TRBV2 and TRBJ2-5, reads EPEVTQTPSHQVTQMGQEVILRCVPISNHLYFYWYRQILGQKVEFLVSFYNNEISEKSEIFDDQFSVERPDGSNFTLKIRSTKLEDSAMYFCASSEALAGGDQETQYFGPGTRLLVL.

Only a few counts were recorded for this clonotype. The V call is TRBV29-1, the J call TRBJ2-1; D may correspond to TRBD1 or TRBD2 (7 bases each). The CDR3 runs to 15 residues. V shed 6 bases and J shed 0 bases, with 15 bases lying between them. The germline V gene has CDR1 SQVTM and CDR2 ANQGSEA. The CDR3 DNA sequence: TGCAGCGTACGCAGGGGGGGTAGCTCCTACAATGAGCAGTTCTTC. It encodes CSVRRGGSSYNEQFF.

This chain's CDR3 is CASSRTPYQPQHF. In DNA form, the CDR3 reads TGTGCCAGCAGTAGGACCCCCTATCAGCCCCAGCATTTT. V is TRBV27 and J is TRBJ1-5; D unclear. The CDR3 loop spans 13 amino acids. CDR1 and CDR2 (germline): MNHEY, SMNVEV (reference sequence). Trimming pared 5 bases from V and 5 bases from J, leaving 10 bases between.

This clonotype has more than one count but fewer than ten. The rearrangement links TRBV7-6 to TRBJ2-2, with D perhaps TRBD1 (5 bases). V lost 1 base to trimming and J lost 1 base, with 7 bases between them. This CDR3 region has 15 residues. Germline loops: CDR1 SGHVS, CDR2 FNYEAQ. As DNA, the CDR3 is TGTGCCAGCAGCTTAGGGACACTGAACACCGGGGAGCTGTTTTTT. Its protein product is CASSLGTLNTGELFF.

The chain links TRBV29-1 to TRBJ2-5; 10 nucleotides agree with TRBD2. The CDR3 is 13 amino acids. Trimming took 5 bases from V and 5 from J; bases not matched to a gene: 5. Germline V gives CDR1 SQVTM, CDR2 ANQGSEA. The CDR3 sequence is CSVSGGAGETQYF. The CDR3 DNA follows: TGCAGCGTTAGCGGGGGGGCCGGGGAGACCCAGTACTTC. The full variable domain, its missing parts supplied by reference TRBV29-1 and TRBJ2-5, is SAVISQKPSRDICQRGTSLTIQCQVDSQVTMMFWYRQQPGQSLTLIATANQGSEATYESGFVIDKFPISRPNLTFSTLTVSNMSPEDSSIYLCSVSGGAGETQYFGPGTRLLVL.

This clonotype was counted only a few times. The V and J genes are TRBV6-1 and TRBJ1-6, with D unclear. V was trimmed by 5 bases and J by 9 bases, leaving 11 bases between them. Germline values: CDR1 MNHNS, CDR2 SASEGT. The CDR3 has 13 residues. CDR3 loop: CASSPVGSSPLHF. CDR3 in DNA: TGTGCCAGCAGTCCGGTGGGGTCTTCACCCCTCCACTTT.